The 22 T cell receptor beta chains listed next were all sequenced from one sample in a study of CD8+CD57+ T cells in acquired aplastic anemia. Genomic DNA, the template, was used for profiling of the TCR beta VDJ and CDR3. TCRdb used MiXCR to reprocess the reads, holding one entry per CDR3 protein. The sample contains 130,000 or so distinct CDR3 sequences, over 55% of which appear only once. Sequencing involved patients with CD8+CD57+ cell expansion previously shown by flow cytometry. The sample consisted of sorted CD4+, CD8+, or CD8+CD57+ T cells (not recorded which) from PBMCs. The receptors stem from a human donor with aplastic anemia.

V and J are TRBV20-1 and TRBJ2-7; a weak D match, TRBD1 (7 bases). The CDR3 is 14 residues long. Per the germline V gene, CDR1 is DFQATT and CDR2 is SNEGSKA (reference sequence). Trimming stripped 2 bases from V and 7 bases from J, with 18 bases between. The CDR3 spells CSARKQGRRREQYF. The CDR3 nucleotides read TGCAGTGCTAGAAAACAGGGGAGGAGGAGGGAGCAGTACTTC.

This chain connects TRBV11-1 to TRBJ1-6; possibly TRBD1 for D (5 bases). Germline values: CDR1 SGHAT, CDR2 FQDESV (reference sequence). V gave up 2 bases and J gave up 8 bases, with 16 bases separating them. The CDR3 sequence is 16 residues long. The CDR3 sequence is CASSLTQAGLDSPLHF. The CDR3 bases are TGTGCCAGCAGCTTAACCCAGGCAGGGTTGGATTCACCCCTCCACTTT. Based on the CDR3 plus reference TRBV11-1 and TRBJ1-6, the full variable domain is EAEVAQSPRYKITEKSQAVAFWCDPISGHATLYWYRQILGQGPELLVQFQDESVVDDSQLPKDRFSAERLKGVDSTLKIQPAELGDSAMYLCASSLTQAGLDSPLHFGNGTRLTVT.

This sequence joins TRBV14 and TRBJ2-2; D possibly corresponds to TRBD2 (6 bases). The CDR3 consists of 19 residues. Trimming removed 1 base from V and 1 base from J, with 19 bases in between. Germline V gene sequence: CDR1 SGHDN, CDR2 FVKESK. The CDR3 region has the DNA TGTGCCAGCAGCCAAGTGGGAGGCAGGTCCTGGGGGAACACCGGGGAGCTGTTTTTT. Residues: CASSQVGGRSWGNTGELFF. The variable domain in full, with the rest retrieved from reference TRBV14 and TRBJ2-2, is EAGVTQFPSHSVIEKGQTVTLRCDPISGHDNLYWYRRVMGKEIKFLLHFVKESKQDESGMPNNRFLAERTGGTYSTLKVQPAELEDSGVYFCASSQVGGRSWGNTGELFFGEGSRLTVL.

There are many counts of this clonotype. The rearrangement uses TRBV6-2 or TRBV6-3 and TRBJ1-2; D gene unclear. Germline V gives CDR1 MNHEY, CDR2 SVGEGT. Trimming removed 0 bases from V and 4 bases from J, with 3 bases in between. The CDR3 extends over 12 amino acids. Here the CDR3 DNA reads TGTGCCAGCAGTTACTCGGCCTATGGCTACACCTTC. It translates to CASSYSAYGYTF.

Concerning this clonotype itself: Compared with germline, one end of the junction differs, possibly owing to a read error. The genes are TRBV7-6 and TRBJ1-1, with TRBD1 matching 7 bases. The CDR3 is 13 residues long. Per germline, CDR1 SGHVS and CDR2 FNYEAQ. The CDR3 coding sequence is TGTGCCAGCAGCTCGCAGGGGGACACCGAAGCTTTCTTT. Amino acid sequence: CASSSQGDTEAFF.

This chain connects TRBV19 to TRBJ2-3, with 7 bases lining up with TRBD2. Germline V gene data show CDR1 as LNHDA and CDR2 as SQIVND (reference sequence). This CDR3 is built from 12 residues. Germline trimming cut 8 bases from V and 4 bases from J; bases unmatched to any gene: 3. The CDR3 DNA reads TGTGCCAGTTCGACTAGCTCAGATACGCAGTATTTT. Translating gives CASSTSSDTQYF. Complete variable domain (other parts from reference TRBV19 and TRBJ2-3): DGGITQSPKYLFRKEGQNVTLSCEQNLNHDAMYWYRQDPGQGLRLIYYSQIVNDFQKGDIAEGYSVSREKKESFPLTVTSAQKNPTAFYLCASSTSSDTQYFGPGTRLTVL.

The CDR3: CASSERGPTPHEQYF. For the CDR3, the DNA is TGTGCCAGCAGTGAAAGGGGCCCCACCCCCCACGAGCAGTACTTC. V is TRBV2 and J is TRBJ2-7; D possibly corresponds to TRBD1 (5 bases). The germline V and J ends were trimmed by 2 bases and 5 bases, with 16 bases remaining between them. The CDR3 is 15 amino acids. Germline V gene sequence: CDR1 SNHLY, CDR2 FYNNEI. The variable domain in full, with the rest retrieved from reference TRBV2 and TRBJ2-7, is EPEVTQTPSHQVTQMGQEVILRCVPISNHLYFYWYRQILGQKVEFLVSFYNNEISEKSEIFDDQFSVERPDGSNFTLKIRSTKLEDSAMYFCASSERGPTPHEQYFGPGTRLTVT.

This clonotype was observed many times. The CDR3 DNA reads TGTGCCAGCAGACAGGGAGGAGGCAATGAGCAGTTCTTC. Translating gives CASRQGGGNEQFF. The V gene is TRBV7-8, the J gene TRBJ2-1, with D possibly being TRBD1 or TRBD2 (6 bases each). This CDR3 is 13 amino acids long. CDR1 SGHVS and CDR2 FQNEAQ come from the germline V gene. V was trimmed by 6 bases and J by 6 bases, leaving 12 bases between them.

V and J are TRBV20-1 and TRBJ1-1; no firm D call. V dropped 6 bases and J dropped 3 bases, with 8 bases sitting between them. CDR3 length: 11 residues. Germline assignment: CDR1 DFQATT and CDR2 SNEGSKA (reference sequence). The CDR3 reads CSAPFDTEAFF. CDR3 bases: TGCAGTGCCCCTTTCGACACTGAAGCTTTCTTT.

V usage is TRBV24-1 and J usage is TRBJ2-5; 8 bases line up with TRBD2. Germline V lookup: CDR1 KGHDR, CDR2 SFDVKD. Germline trimming cut 4 bases from V and 5 bases from J; bases unmatched to any gene: 14. This CDR3 comprises 17 residues. In nucleotides, the CDR3 is TGTGCCACCAGTGACCGAGGCAGCGGGAGTTCTTGGGAGACCCAGTACTTC. Amino acids: CATSDRGSGSSWETQYF.

The chain uses TRBV11-2 and TRBJ2-2; TRBD1 matches at 7 bases. There are 17 residues in the CDR3. J gave up 0 bases and V 5 bases, and 9 bases lay outside the gene matches. From germline, CDR1 is SGHAT and CDR2 FQNNGV. The DNA for the CDR3 is TGTGCCAGCAGCCTCCGCTGGACAGGAGCGAACACCGGGGAGCTGTTTTTT. It yields the protein CASSLRWTGANTGELFF. Complete variable domain (other parts from reference TRBV11-2 and TRBJ2-2): EAGVAQSPRYKIIEKRQSVAFWCNPISGHATLYWYQQILGQGPKLLIQFQNNGVVDDSQLPKDRFSAERLKGVDSTLKIQPAKLEDSAVYLCASSLRWTGANTGELFFGEGSRLTVL.

This clonotype has more than one count but fewer than ten. This sequence joins TRBV10-3 and TRBJ2-7, with 9 bases lining up with TRBD1. The V and J ends lost 0 bases and 0 bases, in that order; junction bases with no gene match: 3. Per germline, CDR1 ENHRY and CDR2 SYGVKD. The CDR3 has 16 residues. CDR3 residues: CAISESMGQGSYEQYF. As DNA, the CDR3 is TGTGCCATCAGTGAGTCGATGGGACAGGGCTCCTACGAGCAGTACTTC.

The V and J genes are TRBV10-3 and TRBJ2-2; 10 nucleotides agree with TRBD1. Looked up from germline, CDR1 is ENHRY and CDR2 is SYGVKD. V gave up 5 bases and J gave up 5 bases; unmatched junction bases: 8. This CDR3 is 16 amino acids long. The CDR3 here is CAISTRDRGRTGELFF. The DNA for the CDR3 is TGTGCCATCAGTACTAGGGACAGGGGAAGAACCGGGGAGCTGTTTTTT.

This clonotype was seen a handful of times. Here the CDR3 DNA reads TGTGCCACCAGCAGAGCTGGAAACACCATATATTTT. Translation: CATSRAGNTIYF. The chain links TRBV15 to TRBJ1-3; no firm D call. V was pared by 1 base and J by 2 bases, with 0 bases between. CDR1 is LNHNV, CDR2 YYDKDF, per germline (reference sequence). The CDR3 spans 12 residues.

The rearrangement uses TRBV19 and TRBJ2-7; 10 nucleotides align to TRBD2. The CDR3 has 17 amino acids. V shed 4 bases and J 0 bases; nucleotides not matched to a gene: 9. CDR1 and CDR2 (germline): LNHDA, SQIVND (reference sequence). This CDR3 is CASSRTSGSPSSYEQYF. The CDR3 region has the DNA TGTGCCAGTAGTAGGACTAGCGGTTCCCCCAGCTCCTACGAGCAGTACTTC. Full variable domain (missing parts from reference TRBV19 and TRBJ2-7): DGGITQSPKYLFRKEGQNVTLSCEQNLNHDAMYWYRQDPGQGLRLIYYSQIVNDFQKGDIAEGYSVSREKKESFPLTVTSAQKNPTAFYLCASSRTSGSPSSYEQYFGPGTRLTVT.

This rearrangement joins TRBV2 to TRBJ1-5; TRBD1 is a possible D gene (5 bases). CDR3 size: 16 residues. Trimming took 4 bases from V and 7 from J, leaving 20 bases between them. Germline V lookup: CDR1 SNHLY, CDR2 FYNNEI. The CDR3 nucleotides read TGTGCCAGCAGTGGAGCTATCGGGGCACCAGGACAGCCCCAGCATTTT. Amino acids: CASSGAIGAPGQPQHF. Full variable domain (missing parts from reference TRBV2 and TRBJ1-5): EPEVTQTPSHQVTQMGQEVILRCVPISNHLYFYWYRQILGQKVEFLVSFYNNEISEKSEIFDDQFSVERPDGSNFTLKIRSTKLEDSAMYFCASSGAIGAPGQPQHFGDGTRLSIL.

This chain links TRBV9 with TRBJ2-7; perhaps D is TRBD1 or TRBD2 (5 bases each). Trimming left V 4 bases short and J 5 bases short, with 19 bases between. Germline V gives CDR1 SGDLS, CDR2 YYNGEE. CDR3 size: 15 residues. Here the CDR3 DNA reads TGTGCCAGCAGCCTTAGAGGGACCGAAAATGACGAGCAGTACTTC. As protein: CASSLRGTENDEQYF.

The table lists this clonotype with many counts. The chain employs TRBV7-9 and TRBJ1-4; D possibly corresponds to TRBD1 (6 bases). CDR3 length: 15 residues. The germline gives CDR1 SEHNR, CDR2 FQNEAQ (reference sequence). Trimming shortened V by 4 bases and J by 5 bases, and 14 bases separated the two germline ends. The CDR3 sequence: CASSSPGQLNEKLFF. Here the CDR3 DNA reads TGTGCCAGCAGCTCACCGGGACAACTCAATGAAAAACTGTTTTTT. The entire variable domain, with the rest obtained from reference TRBV7-9 and TRBJ1-4, is as follows: DTGVSQNPRHKITKRGQNVTFRCDPISEHNRLYWYRQTLGQGPEFLTYFQNEAQLEKSRLLSDRFSAERPKGSFSTLEIQRTEQGDSAMYLCASSSPGQLNEKLFFGSGTQLSVL.

The chain combines TRBV19 with TRBJ1-5; 7 positions agree with TRBD1. Trimming cost V 7 bases and J 3 bases; bases outside gene matches: 3. Germline V gene lookup returns CDR1 LNHDA and CDR2 SQIVND (reference sequence). The length of the CDR3 is 13 residues. Here the CDR3 DNA reads TGTGCCAGTAAACAGGGGAACAATCAGCCCCAGCATTTT. Its protein is CASKQGNNQPQHF.

V and J are TRBV10-2 and TRBJ1-6; D uncertain. The germline CDR1 and CDR2 sequences are WSHSY and SAAADI. The V gene lost 2 bases and the J gene lost 8 bases, with 4 bases spanning the gap. CDR3 size: 12 residues. The CDR3 loop reads CASSERDSPLHF. In nucleotides, the CDR3 is TGCGCCAGCAGTGAGCGGGATTCACCCCTCCACTTT.

The rearrangement joins TRBV6-4 to TRBJ2-1, with D tentatively TRBD1 or TRBD2 (6 bases each). CDR3 length: 13 residues. V was shortened by 10 bases and J by 8 bases, with 18 bases between the two germline ends. Germline loops: CDR1 MRHNA, CDR2 SNTAGT. This CDR3 is CAIRIPGAHEQFF. The DNA of the CDR3 is TGTGCCATCAGGATTCCGGGGGCCCATGAGCAGTTCTTC.

The chain has TRBV12-3 or TRBV12-4 and TRBJ2-1; TRBD2 agrees at 8 bases. V was clipped by 3 bases and J by 7 bases; unmatched bases: 2. There are 13 residues in the CDR3. The CDR3 protein is CASSFSGVNEQFF. The CDR3 DNA reads as TGTGCCAGCAGTTTTAGCGGGGTTAATGAGCAGTTCTTC.